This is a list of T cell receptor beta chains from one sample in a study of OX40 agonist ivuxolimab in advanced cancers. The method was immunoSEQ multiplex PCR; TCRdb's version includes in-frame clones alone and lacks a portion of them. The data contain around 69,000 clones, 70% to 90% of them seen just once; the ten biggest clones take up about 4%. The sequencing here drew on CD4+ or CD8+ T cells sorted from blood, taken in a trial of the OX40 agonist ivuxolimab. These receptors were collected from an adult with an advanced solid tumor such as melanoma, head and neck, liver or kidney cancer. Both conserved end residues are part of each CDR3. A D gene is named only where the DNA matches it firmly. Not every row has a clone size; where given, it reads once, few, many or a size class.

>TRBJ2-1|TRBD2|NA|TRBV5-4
CASSPRLAGGLWEQFF
TGTGCCAGCAGCCCTAGACTAGCGGGAGGGCTCTGGGAGCAGTTCTTC
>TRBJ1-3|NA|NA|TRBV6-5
CASSSVGNTIYF
TGTGCCAGCAGTTCCGTTGGAAACACCATATATTTT
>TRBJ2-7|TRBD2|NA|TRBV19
CASSIAHLGRAPTYEQYF
TGTGCCAGTAGTATAGCCCACCTAGGGAGGGCCCCAACCTACGAGCAGTACTTC
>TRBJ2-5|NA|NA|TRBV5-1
CASSSDGTQETQYF
TGCGCCAGCAGCTCCGACGGAACCCAAGAGACCCAGTACTTC
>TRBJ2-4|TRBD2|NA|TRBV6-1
CASRTSGLAKNIQYF
TGTGCCAGCAGAACTAGCGGACTAGCCAAAAACATTCAGTACTTC
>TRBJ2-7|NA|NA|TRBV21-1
CASSKEVEQGLYEQYF
TGTGCCAGCAGCAAAGAAGTAGAACAGGGGTTGTACGAGCAGTACTTC
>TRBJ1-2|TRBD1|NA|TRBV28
CASRNRDRGLRGYGYTF
TGTGCCAGCAGAAACCGGGACAGGGGCCTCAGGGGCTATGGCTACACCTTC
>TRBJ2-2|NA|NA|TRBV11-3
CASSPRAGIWDAGELFF
TGTGCCAGCAGCCCTCGGGCCGGCATATGGGATGCCGGGGAGCTGTTTTTT
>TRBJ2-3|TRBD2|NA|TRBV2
CASSGDYQRTQYF
TGTGCCAGCAGTGGGGACTATCAACGGACGCAGTATTTT
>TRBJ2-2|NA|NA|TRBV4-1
CASKPPANTGELFF
TGCGCCAGTAAGCCCCCGGCGAACACCGGGGAGCTGTTTTTT
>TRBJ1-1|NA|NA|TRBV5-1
CASSLGQRDTEAFF
TGCGCCAGCAGCTTGGGGCAGCGCGACACTGAAGCTTTCTTT
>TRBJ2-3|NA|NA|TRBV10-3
CAISEFLWDTQYF
TGTGCCATCAGTGAGTTTCTCTGGGATACGCAGTATTTT
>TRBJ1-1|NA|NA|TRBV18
CASSPRLLNTEAFF
TGTGCCAGCTCACCACGCCTGCTGAACACTGAAGCTTTCTTT
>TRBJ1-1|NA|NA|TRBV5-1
CASSLRSDTEAFF
TGCGCCAGCAGCCTCAGAAGTGACACTGAAGCTTTCTTT
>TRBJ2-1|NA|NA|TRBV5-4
CASSLAATRGNEQFF
TGTGCCAGCAGCTTGGCAGCGACGCGGGGCAATGAGCAGTTCTTC
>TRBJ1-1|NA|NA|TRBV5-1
CASSFLQGPMMNTEAFF
TGCGCCAGCAGCTTCTTACAGGGCCCTATGATGAACACTGAAGCTTTCTTT
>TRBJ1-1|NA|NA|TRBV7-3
CASSLNRENTEAFF
TGTGCCAGCAGCTTGAACAGGGAGAACACTGAAGCTTTCTTT
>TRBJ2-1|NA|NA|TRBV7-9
CASSLASSSVEQFF
TGTGCCAGCAGCTTAGCGTCGTCTAGCGTGGAGCAGTTCTTC
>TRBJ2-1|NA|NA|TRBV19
CASSIAGVESYNEQFF
TGTGCCAGTAGTATAGCGGGGGTAGAATCCTACAATGAGCAGTTCTTC
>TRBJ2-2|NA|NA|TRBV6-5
CASSYSYTTGELFF
TGTGCCAGCAGTTACTCCTACACTACCGGGGAGCTGTTTTTT
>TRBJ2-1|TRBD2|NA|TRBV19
CASSPAGLAGAGQFF
TGTGCCAGTAGTCCCGCGGGACTAGCGGGAGCGGGGCAGTTCTTC
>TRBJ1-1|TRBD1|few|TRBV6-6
CASSSTGGTEAFF
TGTGCCAGCAGCTCGACAGGGGGCACTGAAGCTTTCTTT
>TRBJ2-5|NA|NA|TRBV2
CASMGTPYQETQYF
TGTGCCAGCATGGGCACTCCGTACCAAGAGACCCAGTACTTC
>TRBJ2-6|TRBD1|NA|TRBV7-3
CASSPQIQGAAGANVLTF
TGTGCCAGCAGCCCCCAGATCCAGGGGGCCGCTGGGGCCAACGTCCTGACTTTC
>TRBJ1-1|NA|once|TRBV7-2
CASSLRQGTEAFF
TGTGCCAGCAGCTTAAGGCAGGGAACTGAAGCTTTCTTT
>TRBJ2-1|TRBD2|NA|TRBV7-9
CASSLAATSGEQFF
TGTGCCAGCAGCTTAGCGGCGACTAGCGGTGAGCAGTTCTTC
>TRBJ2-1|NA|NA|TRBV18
CASSYGGPYNEQFF
TGTGCCAGCTCATACGGGGGGCCCTACAATGAGCAGTTCTTC
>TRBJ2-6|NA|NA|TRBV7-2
CASSSGANILTF
TGTGCCAGCAGCTCTGGGGCCAACATCCTGACTTTC
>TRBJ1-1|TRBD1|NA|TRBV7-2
CASSPTTGSAFF
TGTGCCAGCAGCCCCACGACAGGGTCGGCTTTCTTT
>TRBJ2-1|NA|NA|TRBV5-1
CASSPGERNEQFF
TGCGCCAGCAGCCCTGGCGAGAGGAATGAGCAGTTCTTC
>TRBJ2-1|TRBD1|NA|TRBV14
CASSLGTDNNEQFF
TGTGCCAGCAGCCTCGGGACAGATAACAATGAGCAGTTCTTC
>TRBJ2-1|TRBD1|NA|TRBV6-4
CASSRQGGSDEQFF
TGTGCCAGCAGTCGACAGGGTGGATCGGATGAGCAGTTCTTC
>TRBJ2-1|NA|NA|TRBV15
CATGHLTGYSYNEQFF
TGTGCCACCGGACACCTCACTGGGTACAGTTACAATGAGCAGTTCTTC
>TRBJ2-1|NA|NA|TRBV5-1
CASSFEPQLADEQFF
TGCGCCAGCAGCTTTGAACCACAATTGGCGGATGAGCAGTTCTTC
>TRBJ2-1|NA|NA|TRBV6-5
CASSPLFRYNEQFF
TGTGCCAGCAGCCCGCTCTTCCGCTACAATGAGCAGTTCTTC
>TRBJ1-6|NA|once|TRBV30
CAAYPGDWSPLHF
TGTGCCGCCTACCCCGGGGATTGGTCACCCCTCCACTTT
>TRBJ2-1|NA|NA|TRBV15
CATSRGERRRSYNEQFF
TGTGCCACCAGCAGGGGGGAGAGGAGGCGCTCCTACAATGAGCAGTTCTTC
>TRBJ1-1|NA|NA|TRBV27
CASSNRVGATEAFF
TGTGCCAGCAGTAACCGGGTCGGGGCCACTGAAGCTTTCTTT
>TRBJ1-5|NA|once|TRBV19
CASSITPYGNQPQHF
TGTGCCAGTAGTATAACACCTTACGGCAATCAGCCCCAGCATTTT
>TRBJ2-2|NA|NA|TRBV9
CASTLNVANTGELFF
TGTGCCAGCACCCTAAACGTCGCGAACACCGGGGAGCTGTTTTTT
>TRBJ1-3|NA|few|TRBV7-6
CASSLAQRGNTIYF
TGTGCCAGCAGCTTAGCCCAAAGGGGGAACACCATATATTTT
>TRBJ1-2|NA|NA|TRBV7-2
CASSPGPGHGYTF
TGTGCCAGCAGCCCGGGACCCGGGCATGGCTACACCTTC
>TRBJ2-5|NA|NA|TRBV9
CASSGGTAQETQYF
TGTGCCAGCAGCGGCGGGACAGCACAAGAGACCCAGTACTTC
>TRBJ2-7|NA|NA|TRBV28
CASRAWDNSYEQYF
TGTGCCAGCAGAGCATGGGACAACTCCTACGAGCAGTACTTC
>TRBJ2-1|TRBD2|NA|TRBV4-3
CASSQERLAGAYNEQFF
TGCGCCAGCAGCCAAGAGCGGCTAGCGGGTGCCTACAATGAGCAGTTCTTC
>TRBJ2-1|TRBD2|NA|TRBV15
CATSRDKGRLAGGNEQFF
TGTGCCACCAGCAGAGATAAGGGGAGACTAGCGGGAGGCAATGAGCAGTTCTTC
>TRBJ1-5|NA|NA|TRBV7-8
CASSHPGGEIYGNQPQHF
TGTGCCAGCAGCCACCCCGGGGGAGAAATTTATGGCAATCAGCCCCAGCATTTT
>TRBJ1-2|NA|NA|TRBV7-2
CASSLEAFNYGYTF
TGTGCCAGCAGCTTAGAAGCTTTCAACTATGGCTACACCTTC